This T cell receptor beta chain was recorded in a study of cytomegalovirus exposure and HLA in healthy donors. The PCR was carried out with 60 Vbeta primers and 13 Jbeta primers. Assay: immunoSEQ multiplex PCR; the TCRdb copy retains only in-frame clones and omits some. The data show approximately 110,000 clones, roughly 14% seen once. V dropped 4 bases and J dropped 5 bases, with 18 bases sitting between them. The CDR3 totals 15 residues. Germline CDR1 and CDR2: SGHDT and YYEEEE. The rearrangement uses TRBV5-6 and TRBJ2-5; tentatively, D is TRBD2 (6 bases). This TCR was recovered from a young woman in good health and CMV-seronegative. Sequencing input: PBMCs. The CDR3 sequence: CASSRNGRWRETQYF. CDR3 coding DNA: TGTGCCAGCAGCAGAAATGGGAGGTGGAGGGAGACCCAGTACTTC.